This entry concerns a single T cell receptor beta chain. This specimen belongs to a study of technical replicates of blood from four donors. Clones were read by immunoSEQ multiplex PCR, and TCRdb kept only the in-frame ones, dropping some. The table includes tens of thousands of clones, around 97% detected once. V trimming: 2 bases; J trimming: 7 bases; junction bases outside the gene matches: 6. The CDR3 is 14 amino acids. Looked up from germline, CDR1 is SGHKS and CDR2 is YYEKEE (reference sequence). The sample comprised T cells isolated from PBMCs. The chain carries TRBV5-5 and TRBJ2-7, with 10 bases fitting TRBD1. The clonotype comes from a human donor in good health. The CDR3 is CASSFRQGAGEQYF. The CDR3 nucleotides are TGTGCCAGCAGCTTCCGACAGGGGGCAGGGGAGCAGTACTTC.